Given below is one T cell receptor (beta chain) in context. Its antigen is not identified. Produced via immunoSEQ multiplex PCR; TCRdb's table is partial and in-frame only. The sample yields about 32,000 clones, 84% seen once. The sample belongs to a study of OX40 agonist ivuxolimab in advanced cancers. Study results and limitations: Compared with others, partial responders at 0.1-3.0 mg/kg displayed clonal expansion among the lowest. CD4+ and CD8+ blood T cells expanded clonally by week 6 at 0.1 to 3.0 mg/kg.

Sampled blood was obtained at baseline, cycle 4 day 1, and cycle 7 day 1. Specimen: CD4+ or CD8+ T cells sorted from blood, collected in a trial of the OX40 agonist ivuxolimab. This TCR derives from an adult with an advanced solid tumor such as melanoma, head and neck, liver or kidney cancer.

CDR3 DNA: TGCGCCAGCAGCTTGGCGGGGACAGGGAGGTCCTATGGCTACACCTTC. Its protein product is CASSLAGTGRSYGYTF. This chain uses TRBV5-1 with TRBJ1-2, with TRBD1 identical over 9 bases. The CDR3 loop spans 16 amino acids. V was pared by 0 bases and J by 4 bases, with 7 bases of the junction left unmatched. Per the germline V gene, CDR1 is SGHRS and CDR2 is YFSETQ.